This is a list of T cell receptor beta chains from one sample in a study of tumor and adjacent non-tumor tissue in lung cancer. TCRdb reprocessed the multiplex PCR reads via MiXCR and lists one record per CDR3 protein. Of some 99,000 distinct CDR3 sequences in the sample, about 61% were seen once. The specimen sequenced was distant non-tumor lung tissue. The receptors were sampled from a man in his 60s with non-small cell lung cancer. Each CDR3 is given without its conserved first and last residue.

j_gene	v_gene	CDR3aa
TRBJ2-5	TRBV5-5	ASSRGSGLQETQY
TRBJ2-1	TRBV6-1	ASSEQGAIGNEQF
TRBJ2-1	TRBV5-1	ASSLRLEGDNEQF
TRBJ2-2	TRBV29-1	SVIAGVHTGELF
TRBJ2-6	TRBV30	AWGPPGANLLT
TRBJ2-7	TRBV28	ASSPLTSGRGEQY
TRBJ2-7	TRBV4-2	AGSYPSAGASYEQY
TRBJ1-5	TRBV6-5	ASSYSRGEPQH
TRBJ2-7	TRBV5-4	ASSKAGAPVRDEQY
TRBJ2-3	TRBV11-2	TSSGGTYNTDTQY
TRBJ2-3	TRBV25-1	ASSTAGEGTDTQY
TRBJ1-1	TRBV5-4	ASSLVNTEAI
TRBJ2-1	TRBV12-3/TRBV12-4	ASCYWTDNKEQF
TRBJ1-1	TRBV11-1	ASSLSVGETEVF
TRBJ2-5	TRBV4-1	ASSMDSLETQY
TRBJ1-1	TRBV11-1	ASSLFRDSTVNTEAF
TRBJ2-7	TRBV5-6	ASSPGFSGSHEQY
TRBJ1-6	TRBV12-3/TRBV12-4	ASRADRGPNSPLH
TRBJ2-3	TRBV28	ASGLPGLAGVGADTQY
TRBJ2-5	TRBV20-1	NGLGTSGDLYQETQY
TRBJ1-2	TRBV5-5	ASSLDRPNYGYT
TRBJ1-5	TRBV28	ASSPWDRGKRRSNQPQH
TRBJ2-2	TRBV11-2	ASSSGLAGAKNTGELL
TRBJ2-6	TRBV30	ALAPGLGGANILT
TRBJ2-7	TRBV4-3	ASSQDLGSGSFEQY
TRBJ2-5	TRBV6-2/TRBV6-3	ASCGADSETQY
TRBJ2-2	TRBV4-1	VSSQWQGPAAGELF
TRBJ2-7	TRBV20-1	SAMGQGTREQY
TRBJ1-2	TRBV6-5	ASSYARSNYGYT
TRBJ2-5	TRBV11-1	ASSWGLEETQY
TRBJ2-5	TRBV6-5	ACSYGGGTQFQETQY
TRBJ1-5	TRBV6-1	ASSSEIGELAGH
TRBJ2-6	TRBV28	ASSGIRSSGANVLT
TRBJ2-3	TRBV11-1	ASNLAMVLSNTQY
TRBJ2-3	TRBV12-3/TRBV12-4	ASNPRMGPDTQF
TRBJ2-3	TRBV11-2	ASSLGTSPTDTQY
TRBJ2-1	TRBV5-1	ASSLGGQSDEQF
TRBJ2-1	TRBV7-2	ASSLFSAGPNNEQF
TRBJ2-1	TRBV19	ASSISGGRVGAEQS
TRBJ2-7	TRBV7-8	ASSSVPGGNEQY
TRBJ2-3	TRBV11-2	ASSMGLAERDTQY
TRBJ2-1	TRBV5-5	ASSLLDILNNELF
TRBJ2-6	TRBV6-6	ATQRTGLLSGANVLT
TRBJ2-5	TRBV28	TSSWTEGRETQY
TRBJ2-7	TRBV12-3/TRBV12-4	ASSLQPGSYEQY
TRBJ2-7	TRBV28	ASSLGAGYYKQY
TRBJ2-1	TRBV5-4	ANSLGSGLALRDLF
TRBJ2-2	TRBV6-1	ASSELGTVGTGELF
TRBJ2-1	TRBV11-1	AGSADRGRVNEQY
TRBJ2-2	TRBV7-2	ASSLFRDGELF
TRBJ2-2	TRBV24-1	ATGSGQWNTGELF
TRBJ1-1	TRBV11-1	ASSRRGWNTEAF
TRBJ2-7	TRBV19	ATAHKSHHYEQY
TRBJ2-3	TRBV6-2/TRBV6-3	ASSYTPGEGISTDTQY
TRBJ1-2	TRBV12-3/TRBV12-4	ASSTTNRLDGYT
TRBJ2-2	TRBV7-9	ANSLGLAVNTGELF
TRBJ2-1	TRBV20-1	NATPREGSSYNEQF